Below, 18 T cell receptor beta chains from the same sample are listed, as sequenced in a study of blood T cell repertoires in COVID-19. Clones were sequenced by immunoSEQ multiplex PCR, and TCRdb holds only the in-frame ones, with some missing. The sample contains tens of thousands of clones, about 93% of which appear only once. Sequencing was carried out using peripheral blood. These receptors came from a human donor in a cohort sampled during active COVID-19.

The chain is built from TRBV6-5 and TRBJ2-1, with TRBD2 as a possible D gene (6 bases). V lost 5 bases to trimming and J lost 4 bases, with 15 bases between them. This CDR3 contains 15 residues. Per the germline V gene, CDR1 is MNHEY and CDR2 is SVGAGI. CDR3 DNA sequence: TGTGCCAGCAGTAAGGTCCGGGACTTATACAATGAGCAGTTCTTC. It translates to CASSKVRDLYNEQFF.

The V and J genes are TRBV29-1 and TRBJ1-2; tentative D call: TRBD1 (5 bases). The V end was cut by 3 bases, the J end by 0 bases, with 14 bases between. Looked up from germline, CDR1 is SQVTM and CDR2 is ANQGSEA. The CDR3 loop spans 15 amino acids. CDR3 residues: CSVDGGGDSNYGYTF. The DNA of the CDR3 is TGCAGCGTTGACGGAGGAGGGGATTCTAACTATGGCTACACCTTC.

The DNA for the CDR3 is TGCGCCAGCAGCTTGCAGCGTCAGGGTGACCAGTACTTC. Protein: CASSLQRQGDQYF. This chain connects TRBV5-1 to TRBJ2-5, with D maybe TRBD1 (5 bases). V was trimmed by 1 base and J by 10 bases, leaving 14 bases between them. The CDR3 spans 13 residues. Germline CDR1 SGHRS, CDR2 YFSETQ.

V is TRBV18 and J is TRBJ2-2, with D tentatively TRBD1 (6 bases). V was cut by 3 bases and J by 2 bases, with 10 bases left in between. CDR1 is KGHSH and CDR2 is LQKENI in the germline V gene. The CDR3 covers 15 residues. The CDR3 loop is CASSPRTVNTGELFF. In DNA, the CDR3 is TGTGCCAGCTCACCTAGGACAGTAAACACCGGGGAGCTGTTTTTT.

The chain employs TRBV5-1 and TRBJ1-2; tentatively, D is TRBD1 (6 bases). CDR3 length equals 12 residues. Germline CDR1 is SGHRS and CDR2 is YFSETQ. V gave up 7 bases and J gave up 8 bases, with 15 bases separating them. CDR3 sequence (DNA): TGCGCCAGCGGACAGAGCGATGGAGGCTACACCTTC. It is translated as CASGQSDGGYTF.

J is TRBJ2-1 and V is TRBV5-1; TRBD1 aligns across 10 bases. With V trimmed by 6 bases and J by 7 bases, 4 bases remained unmatched. The CDR3 contains 13 residues. From germline, CDR1 is SGHRS and CDR2 YFSETQ. Here the CDR3 reads CASNPGQGNEQFF. In nucleotides, the CDR3 is TGCGCCAGCAACCCGGGACAGGGGAATGAGCAGTTCTTC.

The chain links TRBV6-1 to TRBJ1-5; 7 nucleotides align to TRBD1. In germline, CDR1 is MNHNS, CDR2 SASEGT. The J segment lost 6 bases and the V segment lost 0 bases, leaving 5 bases of the junction unmatched. The length of the CDR3 is 15 residues. Here the CDR3 reads CASSEATGVSQPQHF. CDR3 nucleotides: TGTGCCAGCAGTGAAGCCACAGGGGTCAGTCAGCCCCAGCATTTT.

The CDR3 loop is CASSLSRIFTGQPQHF. DNA for the CDR3: TGTGCCAGCAGCTTAAGTAGAATCTTCACGGGTCAGCCCCAGCATTTT. The gene calls are TRBV7-4 and TRBJ1-5; D not resolved. V lost 2 bases and J 6 bases, leaving 17 bases between the germline ends. The CDR3 length is 16 residues. CDR1 and CDR2 from the germline V gene are SGHVT and SQSDAQ.

V and J are TRBV19 and TRBJ1-6; no reliable D call. Between the trimmed V and J ends, which lost 7 bases and 7 bases, there was a span of 11 bases. The germline CDR1 and CDR2 sequences are LNHDA and SQIVND (reference sequence). This CDR3 comprises 13 residues. In DNA, the CDR3 is TGTGCCAGTACCAACACCTTGAATTCACCCCTCCACTTT. This translates into CASTNTLNSPLHF.

The V and J genes are TRBV5-1 and TRBJ1-2; the match to TRBD1 covers 7 bases. The germline gives CDR1 SGHRS, CDR2 YFSETQ. This CDR3 is built from 12 residues. Losses at the gene ends were 4 bases for V and 8 bases for J; bases not matched to a gene: 5. The CDR3 DNA is TGCGCCAGCAGCCTTTACAGGGGCGGCTACACCTTC. Its protein product is CASSLYRGGYTF.

The chain recombines TRBV11-2 with TRBJ2-2; 7 positions match TRBD2. Looked up from germline, CDR1 is SGHAT and CDR2 is FQNNGV. The CDR3 contains 17 residues. V was clipped by 2 bases and J by 6 bases; unmatched bases: 12. CDR3 in DNA: TGTGCCAGCAGCTTAATAGGCGGGGACTACCAGTCCGGGGAGCTGTTTTTT. It encodes CASSLIGGDYQSGELFF.

This clone was seen once. This chain uses TRBV6-1 with TRBJ2-6, with no clear D. Trimming left V 0 bases short and J 13 bases short, with 19 bases between. Germline-derived CDR1 and CDR2 are MNHNS and SASEGT. The CDR3 is 16 amino acids. The DNA of the CDR3 is TGTGCCAGCAGTGAAGCGCTATGGTGGGCCCGCCGGGTCCTGACTTTC. This codes for CASSEALWWARRVLTF.

V and J are TRBV9 and TRBJ1-2, with a possible D match to TRBD1 (6 bases). The CDR3 length is 15 residues. The V gene lost 3 bases and the J gene lost 5 bases, with 17 bases spanning the gap. Germline assignment: CDR1 SGDLS and CDR2 YYNGEE. The CDR3 DNA follows: TGTGCCAGCAGCGCCTCCGGGGGGCCGAGGTATGGCTACACCTTC. Amino acids: CASSASGGPRYGYTF.

This sequence joins TRBV5-1 and TRBJ1-1; TRBD1 agrees at 7 bases. V shed 0 bases and J 5 bases; nucleotides not matched to a gene: 4. This CDR3 has 14 amino acids. CDR1 and CDR2 from the germline V gene are SGHRS and YFSETQ. The CDR3 DNA sequence: TGCGCCAGCAGCTTGGGGCAGGGGGAGACTGAAGCTTTCTTT. Encoded protein: CASSLGQGETEAFF.

The chain couples TRBV5-4 to TRBJ2-5, with TRBD1 matching over 9 bases. The CDR3 contains 15 residues. Trimming removed 0 bases from V and 2 bases from J; junction bases left unmatched: 2. CDR1 and CDR2 from the germline V gene are SGHNT and YYREEE (reference sequence). The CDR3 DNA reads TGTGCCAGCAGCTTGGCCGGACAGGGGCAAGAGACCCAGTACTTC. This codes for CASSLAGQGQETQYF. The full variable domain, rest sourced from reference TRBV5-4 and TRBJ2-5, is ETGVTQSPTHLIKTRGQQVTLRCSSQSGHNTVSWYQQALGQGPQFIFQYYREEENGRGNFPPRFSGLQFPNYSSELNVNALELDDSALYLCASSLAGQGQETQYFGPGTRLLVL.

This clone was found once. V gene TRBV6-6 combines with J gene TRBJ1-5, with 10 bases lining up with TRBD1. CDR3 length equals 16 residues. CDR1 and CDR2 (germline): MNHNY, SVGAGI (reference sequence). V gave up 6 bases and J gave up 7 bases; unmatched junction bases: 12. This CDR3 is CASSPTDRGMLQPQHF. The CDR3, as DNA: TGTGCCAGCAGCCCCACGGACAGGGGGATGTTACAGCCCCAGCATTTT.

The V call is TRBV28, the J call TRBJ2-7, with D possibly being TRBD2 (5 bases). Germline V gives CDR1 MDHEN, CDR2 SYDVKM. Trimming took 3 bases from V and 9 from J, leaving 18 bases between them. The CDR3 runs 14 residues. This CDR3 is CASSFNRGLGRQYF. In nucleotides, the CDR3 is TGTGCCAGCAGTTTCAATCGCGGGCTGGGTAGGCAGTACTTC.

This sequence joins TRBV3-1 (or the pseudogene TRBV3-2) and TRBJ2-1; 14 bases fit TRBD2. V was clipped by 3 bases and J by 4 bases; unmatched bases: 8. Germline CDR1 and CDR2: LGHDT and YNNKEL (reference sequence). The CDR3 totals 18 residues. The CDR3 here is CASSQARTSGRIYNEQFF. CDR3 bases: TGTGCCAGCAGCCAGGCCCGGACTAGCGGGAGGATATACAATGAGCAGTTCTTC.